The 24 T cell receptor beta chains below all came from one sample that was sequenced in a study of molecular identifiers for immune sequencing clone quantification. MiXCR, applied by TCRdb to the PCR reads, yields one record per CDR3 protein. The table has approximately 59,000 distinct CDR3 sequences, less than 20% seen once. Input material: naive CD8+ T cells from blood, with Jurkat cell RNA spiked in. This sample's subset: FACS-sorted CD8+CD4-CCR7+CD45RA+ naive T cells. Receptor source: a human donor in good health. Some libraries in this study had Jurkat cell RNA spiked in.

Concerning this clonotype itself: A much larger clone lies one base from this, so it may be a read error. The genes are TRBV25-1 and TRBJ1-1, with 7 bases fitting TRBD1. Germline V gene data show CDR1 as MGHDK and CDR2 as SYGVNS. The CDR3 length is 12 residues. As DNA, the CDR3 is TGTGCCGGCAGTGAAGGGGGCCCCGAAGCTTTCTTT. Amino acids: CAGSEGGPEAFF.

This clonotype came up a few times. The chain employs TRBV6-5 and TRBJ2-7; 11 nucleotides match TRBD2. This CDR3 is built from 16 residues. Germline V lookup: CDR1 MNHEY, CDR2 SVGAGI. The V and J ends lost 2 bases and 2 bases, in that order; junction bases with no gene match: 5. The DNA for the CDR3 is TGTGCCAGCAGTTACGCCGGTAGCGGGAGGGCCTACGAGCAGTACTTC. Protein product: CASSYAGSGRAYEQYF.

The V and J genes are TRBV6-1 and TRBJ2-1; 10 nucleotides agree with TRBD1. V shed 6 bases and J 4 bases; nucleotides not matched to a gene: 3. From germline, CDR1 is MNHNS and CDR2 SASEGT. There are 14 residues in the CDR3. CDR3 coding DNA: TGTGCCAGCAGCGACAGGGGGCTGTACAATGAGCAGTTCTTC. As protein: CASSDRGLYNEQFF.

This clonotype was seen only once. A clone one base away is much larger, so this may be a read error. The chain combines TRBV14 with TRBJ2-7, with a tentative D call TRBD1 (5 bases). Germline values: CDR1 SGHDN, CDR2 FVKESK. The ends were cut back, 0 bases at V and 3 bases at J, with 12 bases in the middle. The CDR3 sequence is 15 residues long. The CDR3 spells CASSQDFQGIYEQYF. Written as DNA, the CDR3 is TGTGCCAGCAGCCAAGATTTCCAGGGAATCTACGAGCAGTACTTC.

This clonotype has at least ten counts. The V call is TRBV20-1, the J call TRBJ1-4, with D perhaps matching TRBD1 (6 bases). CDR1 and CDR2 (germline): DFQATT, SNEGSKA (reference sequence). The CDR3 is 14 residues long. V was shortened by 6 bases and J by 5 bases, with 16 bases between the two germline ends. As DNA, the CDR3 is TGCAGTGCCATGAGGCCAGGGGAGAATGAAAAACTGTTTTTT. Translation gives CSAMRPGENEKLFF.

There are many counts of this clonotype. The CDR3 sequence is CASSLRAAATNEKLFF. The CDR3 region has the DNA TGTGCCAGCAGTTTAAGGGCAGCGGCAACTAATGAAAAACTGTTTTTT. The V gene is TRBV7-6, the J gene TRBJ1-4, with unresolved D. V lost 6 bases to trimming and J lost 0 bases, with 14 bases between them. The CDR3 covers 16 residues. Looked up from germline, CDR1 is SGHVS and CDR2 is FNYEAQ.

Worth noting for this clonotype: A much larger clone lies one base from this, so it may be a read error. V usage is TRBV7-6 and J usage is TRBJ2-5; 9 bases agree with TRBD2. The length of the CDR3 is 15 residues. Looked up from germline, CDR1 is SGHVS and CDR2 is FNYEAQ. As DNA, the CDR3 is TGTGCCAGCAGCGTGACTAGCGGCCACCGAGAGGCCCAGTACTTC. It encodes CASSVTSGHREAQYF.

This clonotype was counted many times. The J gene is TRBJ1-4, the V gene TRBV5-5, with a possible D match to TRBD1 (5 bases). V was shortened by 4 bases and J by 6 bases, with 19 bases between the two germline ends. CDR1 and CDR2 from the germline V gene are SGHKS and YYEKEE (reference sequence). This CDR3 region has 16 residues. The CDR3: CASSAPFRDRDEKLFF. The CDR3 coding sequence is TGTGCCAGCAGCGCCCCGTTCCGGGACCGGGATGAAAAACTGTTTTTT.

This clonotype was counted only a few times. This chain's CDR3 is CASGGVGYNEQFF. The CDR3 coding sequence is TGTGCCAGCGGTGGTGTGGGCTACAATGAGCAGTTCTTC. This rearrangement joins TRBV27 to TRBJ2-1; D ambiguous. Germline CDR1 is MNHEY and CDR2 is SMNVEV (reference sequence). This CDR3 has 13 amino acids. With 8 bases removed from V and 3 bases from J, the gap between germline ends came to 11 bases.

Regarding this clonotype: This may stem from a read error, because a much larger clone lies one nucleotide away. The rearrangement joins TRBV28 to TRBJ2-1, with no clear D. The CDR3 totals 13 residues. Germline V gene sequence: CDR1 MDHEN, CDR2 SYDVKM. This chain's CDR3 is CASSLSVVDEQLF. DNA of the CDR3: TGTGCCAGCAGTTTATCGGTTGTCGATGAGCAGCTCTTC.

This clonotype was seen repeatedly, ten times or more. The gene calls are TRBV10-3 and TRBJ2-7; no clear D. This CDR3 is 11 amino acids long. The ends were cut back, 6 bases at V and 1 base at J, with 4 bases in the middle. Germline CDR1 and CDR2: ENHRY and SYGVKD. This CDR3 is CAISGSYEQYF. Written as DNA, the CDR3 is TGTGCCATCAGCGGATCCTACGAGCAGTACTTC.

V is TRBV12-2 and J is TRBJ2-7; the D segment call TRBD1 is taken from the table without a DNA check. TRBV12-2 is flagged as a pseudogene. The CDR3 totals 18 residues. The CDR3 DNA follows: TGTGCAAGTCGCTTAGTGCCGGGACAGGGAAGGATCCACTACGAGCAGTACTTC. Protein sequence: CASRLVPGQGRIHYEQYF.

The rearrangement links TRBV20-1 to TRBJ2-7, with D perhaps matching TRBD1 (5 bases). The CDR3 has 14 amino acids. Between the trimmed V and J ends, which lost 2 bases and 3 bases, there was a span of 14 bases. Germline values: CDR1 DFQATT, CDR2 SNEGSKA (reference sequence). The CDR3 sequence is CSARPDWGGYEQYF. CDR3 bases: TGCAGTGCTAGACCCGACTGGGGCGGCTACGAGCAGTACTTC.

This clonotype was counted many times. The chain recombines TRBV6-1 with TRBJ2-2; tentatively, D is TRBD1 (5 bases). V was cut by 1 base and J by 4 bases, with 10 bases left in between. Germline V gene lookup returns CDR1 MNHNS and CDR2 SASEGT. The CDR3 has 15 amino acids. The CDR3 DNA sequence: TGTGCCAGCAGTGAAGTAGGCAGGGCCACCGGGGAGCTGTTTTTT. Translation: CASSEVGRATGELFF.

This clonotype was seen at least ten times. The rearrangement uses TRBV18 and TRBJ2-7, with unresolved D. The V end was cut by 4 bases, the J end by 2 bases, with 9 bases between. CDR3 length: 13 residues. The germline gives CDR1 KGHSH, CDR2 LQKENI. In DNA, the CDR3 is TGTGCCAGCTCACTAGAGGAAGCCTACGAGCAGTACTTC. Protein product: CASSLEEAYEQYF.

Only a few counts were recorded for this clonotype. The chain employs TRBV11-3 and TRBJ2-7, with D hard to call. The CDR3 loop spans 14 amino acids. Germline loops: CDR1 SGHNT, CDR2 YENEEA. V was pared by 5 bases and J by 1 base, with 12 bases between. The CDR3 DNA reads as TGTGCCAGCAGCCTACCGATGAGGTCCTACGAGCAGTACTTC. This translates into CASSLPMRSYEQYF. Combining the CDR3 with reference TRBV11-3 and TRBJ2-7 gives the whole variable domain EAGVVQSPRYKIIEKKQPVAFWCNPISGHNTLYWYLQNLGQGPELLIRYENEEAVDDSQLPKDRFSAERLKGVDSTLKIQPAELGDSAVYLCASSLPMRSYEQYFGPGTRLTVT.

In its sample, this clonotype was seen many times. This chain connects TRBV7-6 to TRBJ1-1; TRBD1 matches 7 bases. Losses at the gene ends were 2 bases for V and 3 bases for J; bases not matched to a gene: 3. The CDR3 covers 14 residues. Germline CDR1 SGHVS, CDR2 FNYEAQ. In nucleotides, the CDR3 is TGTGCCAGCAGCTTATTTACAGGGGACACTGAAGCTTTCTTT. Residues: CASSLFTGDTEAFF.

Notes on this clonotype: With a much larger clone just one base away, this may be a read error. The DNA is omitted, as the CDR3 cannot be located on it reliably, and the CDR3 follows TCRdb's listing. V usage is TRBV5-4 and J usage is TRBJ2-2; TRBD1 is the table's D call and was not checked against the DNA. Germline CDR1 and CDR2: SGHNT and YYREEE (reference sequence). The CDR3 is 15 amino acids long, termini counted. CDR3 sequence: CASSLVGEGTGEPFF.

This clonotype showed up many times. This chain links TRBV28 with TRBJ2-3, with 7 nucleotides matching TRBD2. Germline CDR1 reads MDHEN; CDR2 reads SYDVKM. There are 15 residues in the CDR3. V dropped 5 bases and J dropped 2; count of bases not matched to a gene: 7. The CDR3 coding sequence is TGTGCCAGCAGTGGGTCGGGAGGATCCACAGATACGCAGTATTTT. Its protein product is CASSGSGGSTDTQYF. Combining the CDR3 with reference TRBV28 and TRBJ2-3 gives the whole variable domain DVKVTQSSRYLVKRTGEKVFLECVQDMDHENMFWYRQDPGLGLRLIYFSYDVKMKEKGDIPEGYSVSREKKERFSLILESASTNQTSMYLCASSGSGGSTDTQYFGPGTRLTVL.

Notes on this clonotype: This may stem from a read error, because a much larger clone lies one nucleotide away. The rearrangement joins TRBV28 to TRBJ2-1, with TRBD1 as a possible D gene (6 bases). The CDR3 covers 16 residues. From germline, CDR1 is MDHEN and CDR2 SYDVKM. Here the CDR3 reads CGSSSRGSLIYSEQFF. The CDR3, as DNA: TGTGGCAGCAGTTCCAGGGGTTCCCTCATCTACTCGGAGCAGTTCTTC.

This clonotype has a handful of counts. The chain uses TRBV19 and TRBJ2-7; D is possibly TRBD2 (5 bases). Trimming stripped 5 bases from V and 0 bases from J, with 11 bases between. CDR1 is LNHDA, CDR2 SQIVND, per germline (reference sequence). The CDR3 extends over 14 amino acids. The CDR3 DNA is TGTGCCAGTAGTGACGTAGCGATCTCCTACGAGCAGTACTTC. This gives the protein CASSDVAISYEQYF.

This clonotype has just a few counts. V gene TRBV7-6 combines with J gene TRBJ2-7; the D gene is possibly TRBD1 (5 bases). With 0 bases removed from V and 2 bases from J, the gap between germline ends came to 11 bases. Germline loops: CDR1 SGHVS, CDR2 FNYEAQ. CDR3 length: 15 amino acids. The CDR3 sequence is CASSLAQGSPYEQYF. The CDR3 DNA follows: TGTGCCAGCAGCTTAGCCCAGGGCTCCCCCTACGAGCAGTACTTC.

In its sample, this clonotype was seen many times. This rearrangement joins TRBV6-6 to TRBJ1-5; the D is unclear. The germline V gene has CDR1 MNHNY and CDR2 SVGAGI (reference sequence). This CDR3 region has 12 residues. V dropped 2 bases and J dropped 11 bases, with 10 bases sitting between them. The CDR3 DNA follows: TGTGCCAGCAGTTACGATTGGATTGCCCAGCATTTT. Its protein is CASSYDWIAQHF.

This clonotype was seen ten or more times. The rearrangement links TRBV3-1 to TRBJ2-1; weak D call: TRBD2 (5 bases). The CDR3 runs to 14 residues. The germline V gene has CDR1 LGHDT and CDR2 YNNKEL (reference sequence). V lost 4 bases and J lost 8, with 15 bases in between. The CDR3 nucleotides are TGTGCCAGCAGCCTCCATCAACTAGTTCATGAGCAGTTCTTC. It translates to CASSLHQLVHEQFF.